The entry below describes one T cell receptor (beta chain). Its antigen is still unknown. The sample is drawn from a study of blood T cells in healthy people across ages. Trimming cost V 0 bases and J 9 bases, with 12 bases left between them. The germline V gene has CDR1 LGHNT and CDR2 FRNRAP. This CDR3 is 14 amino acids long. Study observations and caveats: Unsorted PBMC material precluded a definitive naive versus antigen-experienced comparison.

PCR was performed a second time for about 7 to 11 cycles using a sample-barcoded 5' primer and a J-beta primer mix. In TCRdb, the 5' RACE reads were re-called with MiXCR into one record per CDR3 protein. The profile shows some 640,000 distinct CDR3 sequences, around 48% of them singletons. This clonotype was obtained from a woman aged 55-69 years in good health. The chain is built from TRBV12-5 and TRBJ2-1; no clear D. Sequencing input: blood. The CDR3 DNA reads as TGTGCTAGTGGTTTGGTACCAGGTTTCGGTGAGCAGTTCTTC. Protein: CASGLVPGFGEQFF.